This T cell receptor (beta chain) was identified in a study of control samples from healthy donors and cancer patients. Assay: immunoSEQ multiplex PCR; the TCRdb copy retains only in-frame clones and omits some. The sample holds some 150,000 clones, roughly 94% seen once. The V end was cut by 8 bases, the J end by 4 bases, with 14 bases between. The V gene's germline CDR1 is SNHLY and CDR2 FYNNEI. The CDR3 consists of 13 residues. Sequencing was done on a sample of blood. The sequence was collected from a man aged 35 to 55 in good health. This sequence joins TRBV2 and TRBJ1-1, with D unresolved. CDR3: CASHHTWATEAFF. Written as DNA, the CDR3 is TGTGCCAGCCATCACACCTGGGCCACTGAAGCTTTCTTT.